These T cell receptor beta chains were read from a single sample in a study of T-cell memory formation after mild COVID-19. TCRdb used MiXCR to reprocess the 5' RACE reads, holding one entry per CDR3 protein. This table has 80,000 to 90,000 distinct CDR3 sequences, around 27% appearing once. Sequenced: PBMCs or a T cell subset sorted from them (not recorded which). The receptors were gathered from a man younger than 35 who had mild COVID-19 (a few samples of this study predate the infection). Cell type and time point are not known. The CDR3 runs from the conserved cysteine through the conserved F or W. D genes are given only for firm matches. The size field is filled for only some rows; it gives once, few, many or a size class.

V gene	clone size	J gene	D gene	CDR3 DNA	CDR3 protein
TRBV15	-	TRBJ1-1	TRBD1	TGTGCCTCCGCCGGGACAGGAATTACTGAAGCTTTCTTT	CASAGTGITEAFF
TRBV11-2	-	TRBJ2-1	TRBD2	TGTGCCAGCAGCTTTCTAGCGGGGGGGCCCCTAAATGAGCAGTTCTTC	CASSFLAGGPLNEQFF
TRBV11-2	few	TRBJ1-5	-	TGTGCCAGCAGCTTAGCGGGTGGGGTCCTTCAGCCCCAGCATTTT	CASSLAGGVLQPQHF
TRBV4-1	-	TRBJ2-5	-	TGCGCCAGCAGCCGTATTTACACTGGGGAACTAGAGACCCAGTACTTC	CASSRIYTGELETQYF
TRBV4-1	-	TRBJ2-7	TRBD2	TGCGCCAGCAGCCAGGGGGGGGACTATTCAGAGCAGTACTTC	CASSQGGDYSEQYF
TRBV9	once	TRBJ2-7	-	TGTGCCAGCAGCGTAGGAACAGGGAAGTTATCCTACGAGCAGTACTTC	CASSVGTGKLSYEQYF
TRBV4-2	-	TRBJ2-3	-	TGTGCCAGCAGCCAACTCCGGCCGACAAGAGAAGATACGCAGTATTTT	CASSQLRPTREDTQYF
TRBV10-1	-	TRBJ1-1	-	TGCGCCAGCAGGGCAGGGGCGGCCACTGAAGCTTTCTTT	CASRAGAATEAFF
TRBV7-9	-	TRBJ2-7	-	TGTGCCAGCAGCTCATCGGGTCTCAACGAGCAGTACTTC	CASSSSGLNEQYF
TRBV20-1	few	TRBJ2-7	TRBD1	TGCAGTGCTGTACAGGGGGCCTTCTACGAGCAGTACTTC	CSAVQGAFYEQYF
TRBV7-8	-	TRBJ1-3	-	TGTGCCAGCAGCCTGGGGGGGAGCACCATATATTTT	CASSLGGSTIYF
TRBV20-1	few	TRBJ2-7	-	TGCAGTATTCTCGTAGTCAACTCCTACGAGCAGTACTTC	CSILVVNSYEQYF
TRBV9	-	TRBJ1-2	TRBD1	TGTGCCAGCAGCGGGAGATGGACAGGGGATGGCTACACCTTC	CASSGRWTGDGYTF
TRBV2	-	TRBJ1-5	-	TGTGCCAGCAGTGAAGTTCGGGGGAATCAGCCCCAGCATTTT	CASSEVRGNQPQHF
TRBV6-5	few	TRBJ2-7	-	TGTGCCAGCAGTTACTTGGCAGGGGCCTACGAGCAGTACTTC	CASSYLAGAYEQYF
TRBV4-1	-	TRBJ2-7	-	TGCGCCAGCAGCCAGAACCAGGGTATAGGGGAGCAGTACTTC	CASSQNQGIGEQYF
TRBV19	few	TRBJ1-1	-	TGTGCCAGTAGCCCATACACGGACACTGAAGCTTTCTTT	CASSPYTDTEAFF
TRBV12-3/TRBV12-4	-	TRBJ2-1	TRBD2	TGTGCCAGCAGTTTAGCGGGGGGGATGAATGAGCAGTTCTTC	CASSLAGGMNEQFF
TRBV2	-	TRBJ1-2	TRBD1	TGTGCCAGCAGTCCAGACAGGGAAGACTATGGCTACACCTTC	CASSPDREDYGYTF
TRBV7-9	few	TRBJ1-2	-	TGTGCCAGCAGTCACTATCAATTAGATGGCTACACCTTC	CASSHYQLDGYTF
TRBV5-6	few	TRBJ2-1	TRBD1	TGTGCCAGCACTCCGGGACAGCACAATGAGCAGTTCTTC	CASTPGQHNEQFF
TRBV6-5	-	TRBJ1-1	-	TGTGCCAGCAGTTTGGGAAACATGAACACTGAAGCTTTCTTT	CASSLGNMNTEAFF
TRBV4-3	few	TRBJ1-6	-	TGCGCCAGCAGCCAAGAGCTTTCGGATAATTCACCCCTCCACTTT	CASSQELSDNSPLHF
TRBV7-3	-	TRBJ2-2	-	TGTGCCAGCGGACGGACTACCGGGAACACCGGGGAGCTGTTTTTT	CASGRTTGNTGELFF
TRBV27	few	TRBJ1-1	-	TGTGCCAGCAGTTCGTCGGGGGGTGAAGCTTTCTTT	CASSSSGGEAFF
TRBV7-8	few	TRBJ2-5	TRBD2	TGTGCCAGCAGCTGGGTTCCGGGACTAGCGACAGAGACCCAGTACTTC	CASSWVPGLATETQYF
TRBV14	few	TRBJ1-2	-	TGTGCCAGCAGCCAATTGTCCATCTGGGATAAGGGCTACACCTTC	CASSQLSIWDKGYTF
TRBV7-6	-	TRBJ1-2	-	TGTGCCAGCAGTTCCGACGGTGACTATGGCTACACCTTC	CASSSDGDYGYTF
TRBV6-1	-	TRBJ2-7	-	TGTGCCAGCAGTGAACTAGGGACATCCCACGAGCAGTACTTC	CASSELGTSHEQYF
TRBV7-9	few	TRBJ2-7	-	TGTGCCAGCAGCTTAGTTGGGGGAGACTACGAGCAGTACTTC	CASSLVGGDYEQYF
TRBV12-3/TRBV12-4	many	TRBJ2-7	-	TGTGCCAGCACCCTGAACGGATACGAGCAGTACTTC	CASTLNGYEQYF
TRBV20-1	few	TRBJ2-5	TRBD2	TGCAGTGCTCCGGGACTAGCGGGGGCCCTGACCCAGTACTTC	CSAPGLAGALTQYF
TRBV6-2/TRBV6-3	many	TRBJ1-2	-	TGTGCCAGCAGCCAAGACGGGACAACGGGCTTCTATGGCTACACCTTC	CASSQDGTTGFYGYTF
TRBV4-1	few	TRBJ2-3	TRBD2	TGCGCCAGCAGCCCGGGGGGAGGGGCAGATACGCAGTATTTT	CASSPGGGADTQYF
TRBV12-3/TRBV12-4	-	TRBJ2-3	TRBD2	TGTGCCAGCACCTCGAAGGGACTAGGCACAGATACGCAGTATTTT	CASTSKGLGTDTQYF
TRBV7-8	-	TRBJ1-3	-	TGTGCCAGCAGCTTTTCGGCGGATCTCTCTGGAAACACCATATATTTT	CASSFSADLSGNTIYF
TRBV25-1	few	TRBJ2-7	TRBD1	TGTGCCAGCAGTGGACAGGGCGTCTCCTACGAGCAGTACTTC	CASSGQGVSYEQYF
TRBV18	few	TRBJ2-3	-	TGTGCCAGCTCGCCTTCGGAAGGTTCTAGCACAGATACGCAGTATTTT	CASSPSEGSSTDTQYF
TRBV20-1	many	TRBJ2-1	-	TGCAGTGCCCCCCCGGATAGGGATCACACCACTGAGCAGTTCTTC	CSAPPDRDHTTEQFF
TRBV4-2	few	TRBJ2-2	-	TGTGCCAGCAGCCAAGGCCAGGGCCACACCGGGGAGCTGTTTTTT	CASSQGQGHTGELFF
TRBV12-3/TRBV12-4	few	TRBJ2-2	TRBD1	TGTGCCAGCAACTGGGGACAGGGCGGGGCCGGGGAGCTGTTTTTT	CASNWGQGGAGELFF
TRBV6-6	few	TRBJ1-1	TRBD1	TGTGCCAGCAGTTACGGGACAGGGACGAACACTGAAGCTTTCTTT	CASSYGTGTNTEAFF
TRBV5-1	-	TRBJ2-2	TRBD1	TGCGCCAGCAGCTCGCGAACGGACAGGGGTTTTACCGGGGAGCTGTTTTTT	CASSSRTDRGFTGELFF
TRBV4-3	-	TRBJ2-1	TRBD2	TGCGCCAGCAGCCAGTACACTAGCGGGTTAGGCGATGAGCAGTTCTTC	CASSQYTSGLGDEQFF
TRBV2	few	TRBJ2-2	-	TGTGCCAGCCTTCCCCCCAGGGGAAACGGGGAGCTGTTTTTT	CASLPPRGNGELFF
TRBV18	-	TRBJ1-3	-	TGTGCCAGCTCCCAGCCTTCGGACAGCATCCTCTCTGGAAACACCATATATTTT	CASSQPSDSILSGNTIYF
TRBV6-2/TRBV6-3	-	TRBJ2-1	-	TGTGCCACCCGGGGGCATGAGCAGTTCTTC	CATRGHEQFF
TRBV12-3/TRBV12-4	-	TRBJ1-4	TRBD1	TGTGCCAGCAGTTTAGCTGGACAGGCTAATGAAAAACTGTTTTTT	CASSLAGQANEKLFF